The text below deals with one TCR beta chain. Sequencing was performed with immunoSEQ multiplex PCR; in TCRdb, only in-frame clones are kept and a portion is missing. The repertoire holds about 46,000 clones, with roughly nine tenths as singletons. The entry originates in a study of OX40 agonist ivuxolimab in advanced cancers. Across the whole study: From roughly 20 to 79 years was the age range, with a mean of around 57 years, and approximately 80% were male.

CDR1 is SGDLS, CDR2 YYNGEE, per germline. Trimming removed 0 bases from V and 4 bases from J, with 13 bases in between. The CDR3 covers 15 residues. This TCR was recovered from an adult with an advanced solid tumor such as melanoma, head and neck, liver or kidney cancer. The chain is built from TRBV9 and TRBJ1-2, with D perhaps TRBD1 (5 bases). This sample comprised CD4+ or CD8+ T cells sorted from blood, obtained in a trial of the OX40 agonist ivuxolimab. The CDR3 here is CASSVAGGASYGYTF. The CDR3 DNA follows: TGTGCCAGCAGCGTAGCGGGAGGGGCAAGCTATGGCTACACCTTC.